The clone carrying this T cell receptor (beta chain) was observed at least ten times. Time point here: longitudinal time-point 2. These data belong to a study of neurological immune-mediated disorders. The CDR3 length is 17 residues. V lost 3 bases and J lost 0, with 21 bases in between. Germline loops: CDR1 DFQATT, CDR2 SNEGSKA (reference sequence). TCRdb analysed the 5' RACE reads with MiXCR anew, one entry per CDR3 protein. The sample shows about 60,000 distinct CDR3 sequences, about 8.9% of them seen only once. The V and J genes are TRBV20-1 and TRBJ2-7, with D possibly matching TRBD2 (7 bases). The sequenced material came from PBMCs. The clonotype comes from a man in his thirties or forties in good health. DNA for the CDR3: TGCAGTGCTAGTGGGGGGGCCGGAGGGGTGGGCTCCTACGAGCAGTACTTC. Amino acids: CSASGGAGGVGSYEQYF.